Shown below are 2 T cell receptor beta chains from a single sample sequenced in a study of blood T cell repertoires in COVID-19. Repertoires were generated with immunoSEQ multiplex PCR, while TCRdb's copy carries only in-frame clones and drops some. The repertoire consists of about 160,000 clones, with about four fifths occurring once and the leading ten covering less than 4%. Specimen: PBMCs or T cells enriched from blood (not recorded which). These receptors were taken from a woman in her forties or fifties in a cohort exposed to, infected with or recovered from COVID-19 (not recorded which).

The chain recombines TRBV6-5 with TRBJ2-1; 7 bases fit TRBD2. V was clipped by 6 bases and J by 7 bases; unmatched bases: 9. The CDR3 is made up of 14 amino acids. From germline, CDR1 is MNHEY and CDR2 SVGAGI. CDR3: CASRPSGTLNEQFF. CDR3 coding DNA: TGTGCCAGCAGACCCAGCGGGACCCTTAATGAGCAGTTCTTC.

This clone was observed a single time. This chain connects TRBV29-1 to TRBJ2-7; D is possibly TRBD2 (5 bases). Germline lookup yields CDR1 SQVTM and CDR2 ANQGSEA. The CDR3 spans 12 residues. CDR3 nucleotides: TGCAGTGCCGGGAAGGCTTCCTACGAGCAGTACTTC. As protein: CSAGKASYEQYF.